This T cell receptor (beta chain) was captured in a study of identical twins. Unique molecular identifiers were in the cDNA, with template-switch universal primer binding. A single record per CDR3 protein comes from TCRdb applying MiXCR to the 5' RACE reads. Of 500,000 or so distinct CDR3 sequences listed, 11% to 15% are singletons. Points from the study as a whole: The presence of invariant MAIT and iNKT cells could partly confound analyses of zero-insertion sequences. Alpha sequences out of frame and shared by twins had excess low generation probability.

Trimming took 6 bases from V and 3 from J, leaving 12 bases between them. The CDR3 has 13 residues. This clonotype was counted between two and nine times. Its antigen is unknown. These sequences were also reported in another study, on yellow fever vaccine responses in identical twins.

The chain combines TRBV12-3 or TRBV12-4 with TRBJ2-7; D might be TRBD1 (7 bases). The sample was CD4+ T cells sorted from blood. This receptor was identified in a woman aged 18-29 years in good health. CDR3 amino acids: CASRAGQHYEQYF. CDR3 nucleotide sequence: TGTGCCAGCAGGGCGGGACAGCACTACGAGCAGTACTTC.